The 13 T cell receptor beta chains presented below share a single source sample, sequenced in a study of blood T cell repertoires in COVID-19. Profiling relied on immunoSEQ multiplex PCR, and the TCRdb table lists in-frame clones only, not all of them. There are hundreds of thousands of clones in the sample; around 84% occur only once, and approximately 5.9% lies in the top ten. The material sequenced was peripheral blood. The source of these receptors is a man aged 80 or over with acute or convalescent COVID-19.

This sequence joins TRBV4-1 and TRBJ2-7; D may be TRBD2 (6 bases). V gave up 2 bases and J gave up 4 bases, with 12 bases separating them. The germline V gene encodes CDR1 MGHRA and CDR2 YSYEKL. The CDR3 is made up of 14 amino acids. CDR3 in DNA: TGCGCCAGCAGCCAACCGGGCGGAGGGTACGAGCAGTACTTC. This sequence encodes CASSQPGGGYEQYF.

The chain has TRBV28 and TRBJ2-1; weak D call: TRBD2 (6 bases). Trimming shortened V by 6 bases and J by 0 bases, and 12 bases separated the two germline ends. CDR3 length: 15 amino acids. Germline CDR1 MDHEN, CDR2 SYDVKM. For the CDR3, the DNA is TGTGCCAGCAGGCGGGGCGGGCCCTCCTACAATGAGCAGTTCTTC. Protein product: CASRRGGPSYNEQFF. Supplemented by reference TRBV28 and TRBJ2-1, the full variable domain reads DVKVTQSSRYLVKRTGEKVFLECVQDMDHENMFWYRQDPGLGLRLIYFSYDVKMKEKGDIPEGYSVSREKKERFSLILESASTNQTSMYLCASRRGGPSYNEQFFGPGTRLTVL.

This clone was recorded only once. The V call is TRBV2, the J call TRBJ2-7, with a tentative D call TRBD2 (5 bases). The CDR3 loop spans 15 amino acids. V lost 7 bases and J 0 bases, leaving 16 bases between the germline ends. Per the germline V gene, CDR1 is SNHLY and CDR2 is FYNNEI. The CDR3 bases are TGTGCCAGCAAGATGGGGATAGCGCACTCCTACGAGCAGTACTTC. Translating gives CASKMGIAHSYEQYF.

The chain joins TRBV19 to TRBJ1-1; D gene ambiguous. This CDR3 is 14 amino acids long. The germline CDR1 and CDR2 sequences are LNHDA and SQIVND (reference sequence). Trimming removed 10 bases at V and 4 bases at J, with 19 bases between. CDR3 residues: CATQGPGHGTEAFF. DNA of the CDR3: TGTGCCACCCAAGGCCCGGGTCACGGCACTGAAGCTTTCTTT.

The chain combines TRBV7-9 with TRBJ1-6, with TRBD1 matching 11 bases. Germline V gene lookup returns CDR1 SEHNR and CDR2 FQNEAQ (reference sequence). V was clipped by 10 bases and J by 6 bases; unmatched bases: 2. CDR3 length: 13 amino acids. This chain's CDR3 is CATGTGGNSPLHF. CDR3 sequence (DNA): TGTGCCACCGGGACAGGGGGTAATTCACCCCTCCACTTT.

This chain links TRBV5-1 with TRBJ2-7, with D maybe TRBD1 (6 bases). Per germline, CDR1 SGHRS and CDR2 YFSETQ. The CDR3 contains 13 residues. Deletions cut 0 bases from V and 3 bases from J, with 7 bases between. The CDR3 protein is CASSLEQGYEQYF. The CDR3 DNA follows: TGCGCCAGCAGCTTGGAACAGGGCTACGAGCAGTACTTC.

This sequence joins TRBV29-1 and TRBJ1-6; 7 positions agree with TRBD1. The V segment lost 4 bases and the J segment 6 bases; nucleotides outside the gene matches: 6. The V gene's germline CDR1 is SQVTM and CDR2 ANQGSEA. The CDR3 runs to 14 residues. The CDR3 region is CSVAATGSNSPLHF. The CDR3 region has the DNA TGCAGCGTTGCGGCGACAGGGAGTAATTCACCCCTCCACTTT.

The chain employs TRBV19 and TRBJ1-3, with D tentatively TRBD1 (5 bases). Germline V lookup: CDR1 LNHDA, CDR2 SQIVND (reference sequence). The V end lost 11 bases, the J end lost 3 bases, and 17 bases lay between the germline ends. The CDR3 has 14 amino acids. The CDR3 DNA is TGTGCCTGCCTGGACACGGGAGGTGGAAACACCATATATTTT. Translated: CACLDTGGGNTIYF.

The count of this clone is one. The chain recombines TRBV5-8 with TRBJ2-1; TRBD2 agrees at 8 bases. Per the germline V gene, CDR1 is SGHTS and CDR2 is YDEGEE. Unmatched junction bases numbered 7, after V lost 4 bases and J lost 4 bases. The CDR3 is 15 amino acids. The CDR3 nucleotides read TGTGCCAGCAGCATCACCGGGACTAGGTACAATGAGCAGTTCTTC. Translating it yields CASSITGTRYNEQFF. Full variable domain (remainder filled in from reference TRBV5-8 and TRBJ2-1): EAGVTQSPTHLIKTRGQQATLRCSPISGHTSVYWYQQALGLGLQFLLWYDEGEERNRGNFPPRFSGRQFPNYSSELNVNALELEDSALYLCASSITGTRYNEQFFGPGTRLTVL.

The chain couples TRBV6-4 to TRBJ1-2, with 8 bases that match TRBD1. Germline V gives CDR1 MRHNA, CDR2 SNTAGT. This CDR3 region has 13 residues. J was trimmed by 5 bases and V by 5 bases; bases with no gene match: 4. This chain's CDR3 is CASSKTGEYGYTF. The CDR3 nucleotides read TGTGCCAGCAGTAAGACAGGGGAGTATGGCTACACCTTC.

V usage is TRBV6-6 and J usage is TRBJ1-1, with D possibly matching TRBD1 (6 bases). This CDR3 is built from 13 residues. Between the trimmed V and J ends, which lost 5 bases and 4 bases, there was a span of 11 bases. From germline, CDR1 is MNHNY and CDR2 SVGAGI (reference sequence). The CDR3 DNA is TGTGCCAGCAGTCTCCAGGGGCTCACTGAAGCTTTCTTT. Its protein is CASSLQGLTEAFF.

The chain joins TRBV24-1 to TRBJ2-1; 11 bases line up with TRBD1. This CDR3 is 16 amino acids long. The V and J ends lost 1 base and 3 bases, in that order; junction bases with no gene match: 1. Germline assignment: CDR1 KGHDR and CDR2 SFDVKD. CDR3 nucleotide sequence: TGTGCCACCAGTGATTTCGGGACAGGGGGCTACAATGAGCAGTTCTTC. Residues: CATSDFGTGGYNEQFF.

This chain uses TRBV7-6 with TRBJ2-7; the D is unclear. Germline V CDR1 and CDR2: SGHVS, FNYEAQ. Trimming removed 3 bases at V and 2 bases at J, with 8 bases between. CDR3 length equals 13 residues. The CDR3 here is CASSLGEPYEQYV. The CDR3 DNA reads TGTGCCAGCAGCTTGGGCGAACCCTACGAGCAGTACGTC.